This TCR beta chain was identified in a study of identical twins. The CDR3 is 14 amino acids. From germline, CDR1 is DFQATT and CDR2 SNEGSKA (reference sequence). V was cut by 4 bases and J by 4 bases, with 16 bases left in between. This clonotype is a singleton in its sample. The antigen is unknown. Only healthy Caucasians were included as donors. Study observations and caveats: Insertion counts were lower in abundant cord blood beta clonotypes, a trend that memory repertoires did not show.

Template switching (which added a universal primer site) was used, and cDNA carried unique molecular identifiers. MiXCR was run by TCRdb on the 5' RACE reads, yielding one entry per CDR3 protein. This table has around 490,000 distinct CDR3 sequences, 20% to 25% appearing once. A further study also used this sample, focusing on yellow fever vaccine responses in identical twins. That work contributes: Twins reportedly showed a vaccine T cell response that seemed partly convergent and partly personalized.

The sequenced material came from CD4+ T cells sorted from blood. The rearrangement uses TRBV20-1 and TRBJ2-5, with D perhaps being TRBD1 or TRBD2 (5 bases each). This clonotype was sampled from a woman aged 18-29 years in good health. The CDR3 DNA reads TGCAGTGCTAAGCCGGGGACCTGGAGAGAGACCCAGTACTTC. It specifies CSAKPGTWRETQYF.